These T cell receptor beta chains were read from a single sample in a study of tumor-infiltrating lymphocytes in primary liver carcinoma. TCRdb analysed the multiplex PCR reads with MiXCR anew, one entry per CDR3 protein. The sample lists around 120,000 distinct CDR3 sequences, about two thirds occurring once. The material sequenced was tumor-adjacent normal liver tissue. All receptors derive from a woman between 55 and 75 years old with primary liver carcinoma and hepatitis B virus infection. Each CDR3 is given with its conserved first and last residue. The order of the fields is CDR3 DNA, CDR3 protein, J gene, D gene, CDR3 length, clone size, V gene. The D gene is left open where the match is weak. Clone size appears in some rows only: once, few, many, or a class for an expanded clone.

TGCAGCGTCCTCCCACGAGACACCTACAATGAGCAGTTCTTC	CSVLPRDTYNEQFF	TRBJ2-1	-	14	-	TRBV29-1
TGTGCCAACACTCTGGAATCAAGCATGGCCAAAAACATCCAGTACTTC	CANTLESSMAKNIQYF	TRBJ2-4	-	16	-	TRBV11-2
TGTGCCAGCAGCTTCGGACTAGCGGGAGACAATGAGCAGTTCTTC	CASSFGLAGDNEQFF	TRBJ2-1	TRBD2	15	medium-sized	TRBV11-1
TGTGCCTGCAGCTTGACCTGGACAGGGAATGGCTATACCTTC	CACSLTWTGNGYTF	TRBJ1-2	TRBD1	14	-	TRBV5-6
TGCAGCGTGCCCGGGACAGGGGGTTCCTACGAGCAGTACTTC	CSVPGTGGSYEQYF	TRBJ2-7	TRBD1	14	many	TRBV29-1
TGTGCCAGCAGTTTGGTGGCGGGAGGTCACAATGAGCAGTTCTTC	CASSLVAGGHNEQFF	TRBJ2-1	TRBD2	15	-	TRBV5-4
TGCAGCGTGGGGGGGGGGGACTTAGGCACAGATACGCAGTATTTT	CSVGGGDLGTDTQYF	TRBJ2-3	TRBD2	15	many	TRBV29-1
TGTGCCAGCAGTGTCCCGGGGGTCTACGAGCAGTACTTC	CASSVPGVYEQYF	TRBJ2-7	-	13	-	TRBV12-3/TRBV12-4
TGTGCCAGCAGCTCGACCCGAGCAGATACGCAGTATTTT	CASSSTRADTQYF	TRBJ2-3	-	13	medium-sized	TRBV11-2
TGTGCCAGCAGCTGGAGATTGGGCGGCTACGAGCAGTACTTC	CASSWRLGGYEQYF	TRBJ2-7	-	14	-	TRBV21-1
TGTGCCAGCAGCTTAGAGTCTAGCGGGAGGTCGCAGTATTTT	CASSLESSGRSQYF	TRBJ2-3	TRBD2	14	medium-sized	TRBV11-2
TGTGCCAGCAGTTTGGGGACATCGATAGGCGAAGCTTTCTTT	CASSLGTSIGEAFF	TRBJ1-1	-	14	many	TRBV12-3/TRBV12-4
TGTGCCAGCAGCCAAATCGGACAGACTTCTGGAAACACCATATATTTT	CASSQIGQTSGNTIYF	TRBJ1-3	-	16	many	TRBV4-2
TGTGCCAGCAGCTCGAGGCTAGCGATAGATACGCAGTATTTT	CASSSRLAIDTQYF	TRBJ2-3	-	14	many	TRBV5-6
TGCGCCAGCAGCGGCGCGACAGGGGGCAAGGGGGCTTTCTTT	CASSGATGGKGAFF	TRBJ1-1	TRBD1	14	-	TRBV5-1
TGTGCCAGCAACCCCGGGGGGGGATGGGGCGAGCAGTACTTC	CASNPGGGWGEQYF	TRBJ2-7	TRBD2	14	-	TRBV11-2
TGTGCCAGCTCACCACCCGGACAGCATAAGACCCAGTACTTC	CASSPPGQHKTQYF	TRBJ2-5	-	14	-	TRBV18
TGTACCAGCAGCTTAAGTACTAGCGCCTTTAGCACCGGGGAGCTGTTTTTT	CTSSLSTSAFSTGELFF	TRBJ2-2	TRBD2	17	-	TRBV11-3
TGCAGCGTCGCGCAGGGGGCAGCGGATGGCTACACCTTC	CSVAQGAADGYTF	TRBJ1-2	TRBD1	13	-	TRBV29-1
TGTGCCAGCAGCCAAAAAGCGATAGGGACAGGGTTAACATACGAGCAGTACTTC	CASSQKAIGTGLTYEQYF	TRBJ2-7	TRBD1	18	-	TRBV4-2
TGTGCCAGCAGCTCCGTATGGCAGGGGAGCATCACTAATGAGCAGTTCTTC	CASSSVWQGSITNEQFF	TRBJ2-1	-	17	-	TRBV11-3
TGCAGCGCCTCGGGGCAGGGAAATACGCAGTATTTT	CSASGQGNTQYF	TRBJ2-3	-	12	many	TRBV29-1
TGCGCCAGCAGATGGACAGGGTGTACTAATGAAAAACTGTTTTTT	CASRWTGCTNEKLFF	TRBJ1-4	TRBD1	15	-	TRBV5-1
TGTGCCAGCAGCCTCAGGCCAGCGGAGTCGGATGAGCAGTTCTTC	CASSLRPAESDEQFF	TRBJ2-1	-	15	-	TRBV11-2
TGTGCCAGCAGTGAAGCAGCGAGACCCCAAGGAAACACCTTATATTTT	CASSEAARPQGNTLYF	TRBJ1-3	-	16	once	TRBV6-1
TGTGCCTGGAGGGACCTTGGCGTGAGGTTCTCCTACAATGAGCAGTTCTTC	CAWRDLGVRFSYNEQFF	TRBJ2-1	-	17	-	TRBV30
TGTGCCAGCAGTTTCGGGACAGGGGTTTACGAGCAGTACTTC	CASSFGTGVYEQYF	TRBJ2-7	TRBD1	14	few	TRBV28
TGTGTCAGCAGTTACAGGGGGCTAAGCACAGGTACGCAGTATTTT	CVSSYRGLSTGTQYF	TRBJ2-3	TRBD1	15	-	TRBV6-6